The clone carrying this T cell receptor (beta chain) was observed once. These data are taken from a study of blood T cell repertoires in COVID-19. Germline trimming cut 6 bases from V and 2 bases from J; bases unmatched to any gene: 6. Germline loops: CDR1 MNHNY, CDR2 SVGAGI (reference sequence). The CDR3 has 16 residues. Repertoires were generated with immunoSEQ multiplex PCR, while TCRdb's copy carries only in-frame clones and drops some. The sample records about 58,000 clones, roughly 79% being singletons. Sequenced: peripheral blood. V gene TRBV6-6 combines with J gene TRBJ2-1; TRBD2 agrees at 11 bases. This TCR was sampled from a human donor in a cohort sampled during active COVID-19. The CDR3 is CASSRSSGGTYNEQFF. The DNA of the CDR3 is TGTGCCAGCAGCCGATCTAGCGGGGGGACCTACAATGAGCAGTTCTTC.